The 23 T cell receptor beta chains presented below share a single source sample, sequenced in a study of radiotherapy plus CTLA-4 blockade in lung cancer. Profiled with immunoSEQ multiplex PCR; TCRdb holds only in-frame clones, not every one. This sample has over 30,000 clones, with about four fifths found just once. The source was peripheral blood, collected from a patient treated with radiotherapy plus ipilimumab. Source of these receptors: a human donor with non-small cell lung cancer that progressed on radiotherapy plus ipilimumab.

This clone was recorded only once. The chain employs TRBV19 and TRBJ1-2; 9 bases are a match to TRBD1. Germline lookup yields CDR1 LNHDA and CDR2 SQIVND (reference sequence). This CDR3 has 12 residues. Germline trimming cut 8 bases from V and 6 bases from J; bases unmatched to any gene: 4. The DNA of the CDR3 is TGTGCCAGTGGGGGACAGGGAAATGGCTACACCTTC. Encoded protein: CASGGQGNGYTF.

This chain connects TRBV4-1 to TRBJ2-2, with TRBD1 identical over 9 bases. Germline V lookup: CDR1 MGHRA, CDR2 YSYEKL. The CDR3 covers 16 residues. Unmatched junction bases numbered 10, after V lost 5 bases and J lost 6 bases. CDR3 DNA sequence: TGCGCCAGCAGCTTTCAGGGACAGGGTTTCCCCGGGGAGCTGTTTTTT. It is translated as CASSFQGQGFPGELFF.

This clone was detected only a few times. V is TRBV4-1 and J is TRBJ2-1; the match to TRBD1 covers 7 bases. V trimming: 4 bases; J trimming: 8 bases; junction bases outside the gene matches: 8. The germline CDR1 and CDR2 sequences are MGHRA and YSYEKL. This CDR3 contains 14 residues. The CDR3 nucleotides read TGCGCCAGCAGCCTCCGGGGCCAGGGGGATGAGCAGTTCTTC. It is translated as CASSLRGQGDEQFF.

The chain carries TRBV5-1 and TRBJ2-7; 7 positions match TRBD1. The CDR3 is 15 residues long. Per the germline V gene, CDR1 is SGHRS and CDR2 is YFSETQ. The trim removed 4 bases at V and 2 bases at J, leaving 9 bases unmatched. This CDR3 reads CASSPSSTGPYEQYF. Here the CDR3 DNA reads TGCGCCAGCAGCCCGTCGTCGACAGGGCCCTACGAGCAGTACTTC. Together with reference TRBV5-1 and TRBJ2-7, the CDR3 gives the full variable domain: KAGVTQTPRYLIKTRGQQVTLSCSPISGHRSVSWYQQTPGQGLQFLFEYFSETQRNKGNFPGRFSGRQFSNSRSEMNVSTLELGDSALYLCASSPSSTGPYEQYFGPGTRLTVT.

In nucleotides, the CDR3 is TGCGCCAGCAGCTTGGCGGCAGGGGAAGAGACCCAGTACTTC. Its translation: CASSLAAGEETQYF. The chain recombines TRBV5-1 with TRBJ2-5; a weak D match, TRBD1 (6 bases). The CDR3 sequence is 14 residues long. The germline gives CDR1 SGHRS, CDR2 YFSETQ. The V gene lost 0 bases and the J gene lost 3 bases, with 9 bases spanning the gap.

The CDR3 reads CASSPGLRDTEAFF. CDR3 coding DNA: TGTGCCAGCAGCCCCGGGCTGCGGGACACTGAAGCTTTCTTT. This chain joins TRBV6-5 and TRBJ1-1; no clear D gene. CDR1 is MNHEY, CDR2 SVGAGI, per germline. The CDR3 length is 14 residues. Trimming removed 6 bases at V and 3 bases at J, with 14 bases between.

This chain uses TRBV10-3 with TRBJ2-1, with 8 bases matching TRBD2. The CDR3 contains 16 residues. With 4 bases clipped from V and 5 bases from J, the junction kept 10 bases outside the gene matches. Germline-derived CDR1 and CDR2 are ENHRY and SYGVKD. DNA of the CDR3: TGTGCCATCAGTGGTAAGGACGGGGGGGTCAACAATGAGCAGTTCTTC. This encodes CAISGKDGGVNNEQFF.

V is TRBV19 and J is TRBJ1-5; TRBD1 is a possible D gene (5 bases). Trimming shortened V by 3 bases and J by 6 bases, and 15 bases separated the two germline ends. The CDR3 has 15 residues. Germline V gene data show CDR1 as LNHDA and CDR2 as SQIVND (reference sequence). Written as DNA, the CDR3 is TGTGCCAGTAGTATTGGGGTGAGCGGGGGTCAGCCCCAGCATTTT. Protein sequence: CASSIGVSGGQPQHF.

The CDR3 spells CASGKPQGSYNSPLHF. In nucleotides, the CDR3 is TGTGCTAGTGGAAAACCACAGGGATCCTATAATTCACCCCTCCACTTT. This chain links TRBV12-5 with TRBJ1-6; perhaps TRBD1 as D (6 bases). CDR1 is LGHNT and CDR2 is FRNRAP in the germline V gene. The length of the CDR3 is 16 residues. V was pared by 6 bases and J by 1 base, with 13 bases between.

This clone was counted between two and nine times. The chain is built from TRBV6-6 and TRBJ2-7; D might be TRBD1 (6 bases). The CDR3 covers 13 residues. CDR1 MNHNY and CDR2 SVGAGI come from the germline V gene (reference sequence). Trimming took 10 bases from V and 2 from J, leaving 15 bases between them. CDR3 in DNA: TGTGCCACAGTGGGGGACACGACCTACGAGCAGTACTTC. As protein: CATVGDTTYEQYF.

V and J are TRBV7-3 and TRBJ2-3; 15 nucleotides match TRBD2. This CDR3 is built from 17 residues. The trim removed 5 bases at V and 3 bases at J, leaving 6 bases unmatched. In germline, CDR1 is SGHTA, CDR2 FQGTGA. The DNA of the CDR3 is TGTGCCAGCAGCCCAGGGACTAGCGGGGGGTTAACAGATACGCAGTATTTT. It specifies CASSPGTSGGLTDTQYF. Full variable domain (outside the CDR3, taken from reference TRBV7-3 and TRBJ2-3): GAGVSQTPSNKVTEKGKYVELRCDPISGHTALYWYRQSLGQGPEFLIYFQGTGAADDSGLPNDRFFAVRPEGSVSTLKIQRTERGDSAVYLCASSPGTSGGLTDTQYFGPGTRLTVL.

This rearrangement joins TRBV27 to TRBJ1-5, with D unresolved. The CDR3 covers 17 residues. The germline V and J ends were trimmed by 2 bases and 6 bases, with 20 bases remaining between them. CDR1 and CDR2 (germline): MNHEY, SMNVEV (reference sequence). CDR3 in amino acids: CASSLPGFQVVRQPQHF. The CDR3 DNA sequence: TGTGCCAGCAGTTTACCGGGGTTTCAGGTGGTTCGTCAGCCCCAGCATTTT.

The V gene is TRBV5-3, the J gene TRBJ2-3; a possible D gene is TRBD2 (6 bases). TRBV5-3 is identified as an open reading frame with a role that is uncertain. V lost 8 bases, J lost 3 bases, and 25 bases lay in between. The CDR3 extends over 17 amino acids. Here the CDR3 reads CASPNPPGGRRTDTQYF. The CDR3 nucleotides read TGTGCCAGCCCCAATCCCCCTGGAGGGAGGCGGACAGATACGCAGTATTTT.

The CDR3 spells CASDSNYGYTF. The CDR3 nucleotides are TGTGCCAGTGACTCCAACTATGGCTACACCTTC. This rearrangement joins TRBV9 to TRBJ1-2; D ambiguous. Germline V CDR1 and CDR2: SGDLS, YYNGEE. CDR3 size: 11 residues. The V end lost 8 bases, the J end lost 2 bases, and 7 bases lay between the germline ends.

The DNA for the CDR3 is TGTGCCAGCAGTGAATACAGGTCTAATGAAAAACTGTTTTTT. Translated: CASSEYRSNEKLFF. The chain couples TRBV25-1 to TRBJ1-4; D uncertain. Germline V lookup: CDR1 MGHDK, CDR2 SYGVNS. This CDR3 is 14 amino acids long. V shed 0 bases and J shed 3 bases, with 5 bases lying between them.

CDR3 region: CASRLNEKLFF. CDR3 nucleotide sequence: TGCGCCAGCAGGTTAAATGAAAAACTGTTTTTT. The chain carries TRBV5-1 and TRBJ1-4; D is ambiguous. V was pared by 5 bases and J by 5 bases, with 4 bases between. CDR1 and CDR2 from the germline V gene are SGHRS and YFSETQ. This CDR3 spans 11 amino acids. Together with reference TRBV5-1 and TRBJ1-4, the CDR3 gives the full variable domain: KAGVTQTPRYLIKTRGQQVTLSCSPISGHRSVSWYQQTPGQGLQFLFEYFSETQRNKGNFPGRFSGRQFSNSRSEMNVSTLELGDSALYLCASRLNEKLFFGSGTQLSVL.

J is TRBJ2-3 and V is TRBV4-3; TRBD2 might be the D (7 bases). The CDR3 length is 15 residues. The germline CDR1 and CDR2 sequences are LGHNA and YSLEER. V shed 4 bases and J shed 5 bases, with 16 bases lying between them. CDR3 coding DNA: TGCGCCAGCAGCCTAGAACGGGGGGCAGGAGATACGCAGTATTTT. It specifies CASSLERGAGDTQYF.

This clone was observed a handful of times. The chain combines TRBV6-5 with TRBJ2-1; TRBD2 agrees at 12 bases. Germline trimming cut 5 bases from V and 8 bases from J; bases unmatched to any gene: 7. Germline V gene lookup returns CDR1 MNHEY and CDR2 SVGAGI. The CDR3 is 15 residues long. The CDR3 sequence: CASSKLAGGPYEQFF. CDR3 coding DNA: TGTGCCAGCAGTAAGCTAGCGGGGGGGCCCTATGAGCAGTTCTTC.

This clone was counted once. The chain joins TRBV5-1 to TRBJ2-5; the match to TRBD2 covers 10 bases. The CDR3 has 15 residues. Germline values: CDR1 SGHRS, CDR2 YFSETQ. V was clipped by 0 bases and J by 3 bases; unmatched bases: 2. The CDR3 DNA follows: TGCGCCAGCAGCTTGGGTGGACTAGCGGAAGAGACCCAGTACTTC. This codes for CASSLGGLAEETQYF.

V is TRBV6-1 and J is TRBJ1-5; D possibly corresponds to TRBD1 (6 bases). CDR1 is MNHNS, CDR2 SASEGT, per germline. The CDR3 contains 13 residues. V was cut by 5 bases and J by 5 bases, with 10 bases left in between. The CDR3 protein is CASSRGAHQPQHF. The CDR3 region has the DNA TGTGCCAGCAGTCGGGGGGCCCATCAGCCCCAGCATTTT.

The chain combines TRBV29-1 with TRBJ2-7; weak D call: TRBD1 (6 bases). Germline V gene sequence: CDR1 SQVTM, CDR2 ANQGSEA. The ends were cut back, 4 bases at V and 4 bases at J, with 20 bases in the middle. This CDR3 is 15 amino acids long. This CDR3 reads CSVVKLQGRRYEQYF. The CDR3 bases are TGCAGCGTTGTAAAGTTACAGGGAAGGAGGTACGAGCAGTACTTC.

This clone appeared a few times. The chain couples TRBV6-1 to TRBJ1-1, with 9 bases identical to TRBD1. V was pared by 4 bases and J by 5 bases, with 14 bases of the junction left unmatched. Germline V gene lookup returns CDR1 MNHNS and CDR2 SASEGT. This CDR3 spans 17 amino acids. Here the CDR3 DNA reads TGTGCCAGCAGTGCACTACAGGGGGCCGCGGGACGGACTGAAGCTTTCTTT. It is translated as CASSALQGAAGRTEAFF.

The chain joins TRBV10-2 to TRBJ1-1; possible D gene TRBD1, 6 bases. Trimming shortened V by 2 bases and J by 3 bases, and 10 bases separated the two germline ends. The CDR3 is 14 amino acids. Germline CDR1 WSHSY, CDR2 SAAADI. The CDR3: CASSETGRDTEAFF. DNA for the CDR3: TGCGCCAGCAGTGAGACAGGGCGGGACACTGAAGCTTTCTTT.